The 14 T cell receptor beta chains below were found in one sample sequenced in a study of tumor-infiltrating lymphocytes in oesophageal squamous cell carcinoma. TCRdb analysed the PCR reads with MiXCR anew, one entry per CDR3 protein. The sample lists 18,000 or so distinct CDR3 sequences; around 39% were seen once. Sequenced material: esophageal tumor tissue. These receptors were obtained from a male donor with esophageal squamous cell carcinoma.

J is TRBJ2-1 and V is TRBV28, with D possibly TRBD2 on 6 matching bases. The end of the DNA aligns better with TRBJ2-7, so the J call may be wrong. The germline gives CDR1 MDHEN, CDR2 SYDVKM. CDR3 length: 17 residues. The CDR3, as DNA: TGTGCCAGCAGTTTTCGGCGGGCCAATCGCGGGACCTACGAGCAGTACTTC. Translated: CASSFRRANRGTYEQYF.

The V call is TRBV7-2, the J call TRBJ2-5, with 13 bases identical to TRBD2. Per germline, CDR1 SGHTA and CDR2 FQGNSA. The CDR3 has 16 amino acids. The junction had 14 bases not matched to a gene; V was cut back by 5 bases and J by 11 bases. The CDR3 here is CASSLRTSGGRDEQYF. CDR3 sequence (DNA): TGTGCCAGCAGCCTAAGGACTAGCGGGGGTAGGGATGAGCAGTACTTC.

Sample share makes this clonotype medium-sized. The V gene is TRBV7-8, the J gene TRBJ2-2, with D perhaps TRBD1 (6 bases). CDR1 is SGHVS, CDR2 FQNEAQ, per germline. The CDR3 is 16 residues long. Trimming shortened V by 2 bases and J by 6 bases, and 16 bases separated the two germline ends. CDR3 bases: TGTGCCAGCAGCTTACGGGGTCAGGGGTTATCCGGGGAGCTGTTTTTT. This gives the protein CASSLRGQGLSGELFF.

This clonotype has ten or more counts. The J gene is TRBJ1-5, the V gene TRBV21-1; TRBD1, the table's D call, lacks a check against the DNA. TRBV21-1 is deemed a pseudogene. This CDR3 region has 16 residues. CDR3 sequence reads: CASSNPQGRRNQPQHF. As DNA, the CDR3 is TGTGCCAGCAGCAACCCACAGGGGCGCCGCAATCAGCCCCAGCATTTT.

The rearrangement links TRBV7-2 to TRBJ2-1; D not certain. The DNA end is a closer match to TRBJ2-7, so the J assignment may be wrong. This CDR3 is 14 amino acids long. CDR1 is SGHTA, CDR2 FQGNSA, per germline. The CDR3 bases are TGTGCCAGCAGCTCCCCGGCAGGACCGTACGAGCAGTACTTC. Protein sequence: CASSSPAGPYEQYF.

This clonotype was seen a few times. A much larger clone lies a single base off, so this may be a read error. This chain connects TRBV11-2 to TRBJ1-2; no definite D call. Germline lookup yields CDR1 SGHAT and CDR2 FQNNGV. The CDR3 covers 12 residues. Here the CDR3 DNA reads TGTGCCAGCAGCACTGAGAACTATGGCTACAACTTC. It encodes CASSTENYGYNF.

This clonotype ranks as medium-sized (0.01 to 0.1%). This chain joins TRBV6-1 and TRBJ2-5; D gene ambiguous. V was cut by 7 bases and J by 2 bases, with 14 bases left in between. This CDR3 comprises 14 residues. The V gene's germline CDR1 is MNHNS and CDR2 SASEGT. CDR3 in DNA: TGTGCCAGCACCCCGGGTCCTACGCAAGAGACCCAGTACTTC. Protein product: CASTPGPTQETQYF.

This clonotype was observed a few times. The rearrangement uses TRBV2 and TRBJ1-5; 7 bases are a match to TRBD1. The CDR3 contains 15 residues. Trimming took 4 bases from V and 1 from J; bases not matched to a gene: 4. The germline gives CDR1 SNHLY, CDR2 FYNNEI. The CDR3 reads CASSVGQASNQPQHF. The CDR3 nucleotides read TGTGCCAGCAGTGTAGGACAGGCCAGCAATCAGCCCCAGCATTTT.

This clonotype was seen more than once but under ten times. As the CDR3 is not closed by the conserved phenylalanine or tryptophan, this likely results from a read error. Because the CDR3's place on the DNA is in doubt, the DNA is left out and the CDR3 is given as listed by TCRdb. The rearrangement links TRBV6-1 to TRBJ2-7; the table names TRBD2, a call not compared with the DNA. Germline V gene data show CDR1 as MNHNS and CDR2 as SASEGT. The CDR3 is 18 residues long, counting both termini. Here the CDR3 reads CASSPSPRFLNYGYTFGS.

The chain employs TRBV15 and TRBJ2-7; D is possibly TRBD1 (5 bases). V was shortened by 0 bases and J by 0 bases, with 9 bases between the two germline ends. CDR3 length: 15 residues. Germline V CDR1 and CDR2: LNHNV, YYDKDF (reference sequence). The CDR3 sequence: CATSRDHTGSYEQYF. The CDR3, as DNA: TGTGCCACCAGCAGAGATCACACAGGCTCCTACGAGCAGTACTTC.

V usage is TRBV20-1 and J usage is TRBJ1-4; no clear D. The CDR3 has 11 amino acids. In germline, CDR1 is DFQATT, CDR2 SNEGSKA (reference sequence). The V gene lost 6 bases and the J gene lost 15 bases, with 17 bases spanning the gap. CDR3 region: CSADRLGKVFF. DNA of the CDR3: TGCAGTGCCGATCGGCTGGGTAAAGTGTTTTTT.

This clonotype was recorded many times. Likely a read error: the CDR3 ends without its conserved phenylalanine or tryptophan. The DNA is left out, because the CDR3 cannot be placed on it with certainty; the CDR3 is given as TCRdb lists it. The chain is built from TRBV7-3 and TRBJ2-6; TRBD2, the D gene given by the table, was not confirmed from the DNA. Germline-derived CDR1 and CDR2 are SGHTA and FQGTGA. The CDR3 totals 9 residues, both ends included. The CDR3: CASSRHAVA.

Of note for this clonotype: A read error may be the cause here, since a much bigger clone is one base away. This chain links TRBV6-1 with TRBJ2-1, with no clear D. The ends were cut back, 4 bases at V and 10 bases at J, with 8 bases in the middle. Germline CDR1 reads MNHNS; CDR2 reads SASEGT. This CDR3 spans 11 amino acids. As DNA, the CDR3 is TGTGCCAGCAGTGCTTACTACGAGCAGTTCTTC. Its protein product is CASSAYYEQFF.

This clonotype was seen a few times. The chain recombines TRBV7-3 with TRBJ2-1, with D perhaps matching TRBD1 (6 bases). Germline lookup yields CDR1 SGHTA and CDR2 FQGTGA. Deletions cut 5 bases from V and 6 bases from J, with 20 bases between. This CDR3 has 16 residues. The CDR3 region has the DNA TGTGCCAGCAGCATCACCCGGGACACTAGAGCCAATGAGCAGTTCTTC. This translates into CASSITRDTRANEQFF.